This record covers a single T cell receptor (beta chain). Its specificity is not known. This sample stems from a study of T cell responses to AZD1222 COVID-19 vaccine. Study background: Recipients boosted at about 4 weeks or about 12 weeks are pooled.

This table comes from immunoSEQ multiplex PCR, and its TCRdb copy is limited to in-frame clones, with some not included. The data hold about 140,000 clones, with around 90% observed a single time. This CDR3 has 14 amino acids. Trimming removed 8 bases from V and 3 bases from J, with 14 bases in between. CDR1 and CDR2 from the germline V gene are MNHEY and SVGEGT. The study's findings and limits: Repertoire collection took place solely once the T cell response had peaked.

V gene TRBV6-2 or TRBV6-3 combines with J gene TRBJ1-5; D ambiguous. The sequence was collected from an adult in good health. The sample in question was peripheral blood, obtained on day 0 of AZD1222 vaccination. CDR3: CASCNFADNQPQHF. CDR3 coding DNA: TGTGCCAGCTGTAACTTCGCAGACAATCAGCCCCAGCATTTT.